The clone carrying this TCR beta chain came up a few times. The antigen is undetermined. These data originate in a study of beta chain features in type 1 diabetes. Findings and caveats of the study: In cDNA sequencing, cells with high TCR expression could be over-represented. Equally in patients and controls, shorter templates might have been favored by PCR. A moderate, significant TCRB CDR3 shortening appeared in type 1 diabetes across four CD4+ subsets.

Expressed TCRB transcripts were sequenced, since all the RNA that had been isolated was reverse transcribed. Average reads for naive, central memory and regulatory T cell samples were about 3.57 million. Sequencing used immunoSEQ multiplex PCR; TCRdb keeps in-frame clones, though not all of them. Among tens of thousands of clones listed, under 55% were seen once. With 3 bases removed from V and 1 base from J, the gap between germline ends came to 13 bases. The germline gives CDR1 LGHNA, CDR2 YSLEER. The CDR3 is 16 amino acids. The rearrangement links TRBV4-3 to TRBJ2-4; D gene unclear. This TCR derives from a young man with type 1 diabetes. Sequenced input: Tregs from blood. The CDR3 here is CASSQERYGAKNIQYF. CDR3 bases: TGCGCCAGCAGCCAGGAGAGGTACGGGGCCAAAAACATTCAGTACTTC.